This record covers a single TCR beta chain. What it binds is unknown. This sample is part of a study of T cell responses to AZD1222 COVID-19 vaccine. Study outcomes and limitations: Among the donors, most were white British and more were female, and clonal diversity was possibly underestimated. There were repertoire samples only from the period after the peak T cell response.

The data were produced by immunoSEQ multiplex PCR, yet TCRdb's version contains in-frame clones alone and is incomplete. The table shows about 180,000 clones, with 75% to 90% occurring only once. The source material was peripheral blood, sampled 28 days after the second dose of the MenACWY control vaccine. The source of this sequence is an adult who received the MenACWY meningococcal vaccine as a control.

The CDR3 protein is CASSPRGVSGSSYNEQFF. CDR3 nucleotide sequence: TGTGCCAGCAGCCCGAGGGGGGTTTCTGGGAGCTCCTACAATGAGCAGTTCTTC. This chain connects TRBV7-9 to TRBJ2-1, with D perhaps assigned TRBD1 or TRBD2 (6 bases each). Trimming removed 5 bases at V and 0 bases at J, with 20 bases between. This CDR3 contains 18 residues. Germline CDR1 and CDR2: SEHNR and FQNEAQ (reference sequence).